This passage covers 16 T cell receptor beta chains from one sample sequenced in a study of CD8+CD57+ T cells in acquired aplastic anemia. TCR beta VDJ and CDR3 profiling used genomic DNA as template. TCRdb re-derived calls from the reads in MiXCR, one entry per CDR3 protein. The table lists over 200,000 distinct CDR3 sequences, under 65% of them singletons. Material: sorted CD4+, CD8+, or CD8+CD57+ T cells (not recorded which) from PBMCs. Receptors were obtained from a human donor in good health.

This clonotype has at least ten counts. The rearrangement joins TRBV20-1 to TRBJ2-1, with 11 bases lining up with TRBD2. This CDR3 region has 20 residues. Germline V CDR1 and CDR2: DFQATT, SNEGSKA (reference sequence). Trimming removed 0 bases from V and 0 bases from J; junction bases left unmatched: 13. CDR3 nucleotides: TGCAGTGCTAGAGATACAGCAGCTAGCGGGGGGACGAGCTCCTACAATGAGCAGTTCTTC. This encodes CSARDTAASGGTSSYNEQFF.

This clonotype was recorded at least ten times. The genes are TRBV20-1 and TRBJ2-7; 9 bases agree with TRBD1. Germline CDR1 DFQATT, CDR2 SNEGSKA (reference sequence). The CDR3 has 16 residues. Trimming at V came to 0 bases and at J to 2 bases, leaving 8 bases not matched to a gene. The CDR3: CSARDSGQGNPYEQYF. The CDR3 DNA is TGCAGTGCTAGAGATTCCGGACAGGGGAACCCCTACGAGCAGTACTTC.

In nucleotides, the CDR3 is TGTGCCACCAGTGATCGACAGGGGGCCGGGGAGACCCAGTACTTC. It is translated as CATSDRQGAGETQYF. The chain couples TRBV24-1 to TRBJ2-5; TRBD1 agrees at 10 bases. Per germline, CDR1 KGHDR and CDR2 SFDVKD. The junction had 5 bases not matched to a gene; V was cut back by 3 bases and J by 5 bases. There are 15 residues in the CDR3.

The chain uses TRBV29-1 and TRBJ2-1; maybe TRBD1 (7 bases). The V end was cut by 8 bases, the J end by 5 bases, with 19 bases between. This CDR3 has 14 amino acids. CDR1 and CDR2 from the germline V gene are SQVTM and ANQGSEA. The chain's CDR3 is CSQDEGAGNNEQFF. The DNA of the CDR3 is TGCAGCCAAGATGAGGGGGCGGGAAACAATGAGCAGTTCTTC.

The chain has TRBV20-1 and TRBJ1-1; no firm D call. CDR1 and CDR2 from the germline V gene are DFQATT and SNEGSKA (reference sequence). With 5 bases removed from V and 8 bases from J, the gap between germline ends came to 9 bases. There are 10 residues in the CDR3. This CDR3 is CSAVKGEAFF. For the CDR3, the DNA is TGCAGTGCTGTCAAAGGGGAAGCTTTCTTT.

Many counts were recorded for this clonotype. The chain uses TRBV12-3 or TRBV12-4 and TRBJ2-1; D unresolved. V was cut by 4 bases and J by 0 bases, with 13 bases left in between. There are 16 residues in the CDR3. CDR3 sequence reads: CASSSPTNPSYNEQFF. CDR3 DNA sequence: TGTGCCAGCAGTTCTCCTACTAACCCCTCCTACAATGAGCAGTTCTTC.

This clonotype showed up many times. This chain uses TRBV29-1 with TRBJ2-1, with 14 bases aligning to TRBD2. V trimming: 6 bases; J trimming: 4 bases; junction bases outside the gene matches: 8. This CDR3 has 16 residues. The germline V gene has CDR1 SQVTM and CDR2 ANQGSEA. CDR3 sequence (DNA): TGCAGCGTCGACGGGACTAGCGGGAGATCTTACAATGAGCAGTTCTTC. Translated, it gives CSVDGTSGRSYNEQFF.

V usage is TRBV9 and J usage is TRBJ1-5; 9 bases are shared with TRBD1. CDR3 length: 15 residues. In germline, CDR1 is SGDLS, CDR2 YYNGEE. Unmatched junction bases numbered 6, after V lost 0 bases and J lost 8 bases. The CDR3 DNA reads TGTGCCAGCAGCGTAGCAGACAGGGGGGTTGAGCCCCAGCATTTT. Its translation: CASSVADRGVEPQHF.

CDR3 in amino acids: CSATREETEYEQYF. Written as DNA, the CDR3 is TGCAGTGCCACCCGGGAGGAGACGGAATACGAGCAGTACTTC. The gene calls are TRBV20-1 and TRBJ2-7; 7 positions match TRBD2. This CDR3 region has 14 residues. Germline V gene lookup returns CDR1 DFQATT and CDR2 SNEGSKA (reference sequence). Unmatched junction bases numbered 12, after V lost 6 bases and J lost 4 bases.

This chain uses TRBV6-6 with TRBJ1-1; tentatively, D is TRBD1 (5 bases). V was cut by 2 bases and J by 4 bases, with 14 bases left in between. This CDR3 spans 15 amino acids. CDR1 is MNHNY and CDR2 is SVGAGI in the germline V gene (reference sequence). CDR3: CASSYLGEKGTEAFF. The CDR3 DNA reads TGTGCCAGCAGTTACCTAGGGGAGAAGGGCACTGAAGCTTTCTTT.

The rearrangement links TRBV4-3 to TRBJ2-7; D is uncertain. V lost 0 bases to trimming and J lost 3 bases, with 6 bases between them. CDR1 is LGHNA, CDR2 YSLEER, per germline. This CDR3 contains 13 residues. The CDR3 DNA follows: TGCGCCAGCAGCCAAGACGGTAGCTACGAGCAGTACTTC. Translating gives CASSQDGSYEQYF.

This clonotype occurred many times. V gene TRBV7-6 combines with J gene TRBJ2-7; D is undetermined. Trimming took 8 bases from V and 4 from J, leaving 15 bases between them. From germline, CDR1 is SGHVS and CDR2 FNYEAQ. The CDR3 runs to 13 residues. The CDR3 nucleotides are TGTGCCAGCGGGTCGGGTTCCATTTACGAGCAGTACTTC. Its translation: CASGSGSIYEQYF.

This clonotype has a count of ten or more. The rearrangement uses TRBV6-5 and TRBJ1-2, with D tentatively TRBD1 (5 bases). The ends were cut back, 0 bases at V and 3 bases at J, with 5 bases in the middle. This CDR3 spans 13 amino acids. Germline loops: CDR1 MNHEY, CDR2 SVGAGI. CDR3 sequence: CASSYSGDYGYTF. DNA for the CDR3: TGTGCCAGCAGTTACTCAGGGGACTATGGCTACACCTTC.

Worth noting for this clonotype: The conserved closing phenylalanine or tryptophan is absent in this CDR3, likely reflecting a read error. The chain uses TRBV10-3 and TRBJ2-1; a weak D match, TRBD1 (6 bases). V gave up 6 bases and J gave up 5 bases, with 17 bases separating them. CDR1 is ENHRY, CDR2 SYGVKD, per germline. This CDR3 is built from 15 residues. The CDR3 loop is CAIRDDRWVDNEQFS. CDR3 in DNA: TGTGCCATCAGGGATGACAGGTGGGTTGACAATGAGCAGTTCTCC.

The chain uses TRBV2 and TRBJ2-2; 8 bases are shared with TRBD1. V dropped 8 bases and J dropped 1; count of bases not matched to a gene: 3. The germline CDR1 and CDR2 sequences are SNHLY and FYNNEI. CDR3 size: 14 residues. This CDR3 reads CASLDRGNTGELFF. The DNA for the CDR3 is TGTGCCAGCCTCGACAGGGGGAACACCGGGGAGCTGTTTTTT.

This chain uses TRBV20-1 with TRBJ2-2; D remains ambiguous. Trimming took 6 bases from V and 1 from J, leaving 6 bases between them. The CDR3 contains 12 residues. Looked up from germline, CDR1 is DFQATT and CDR2 is SNEGSKA (reference sequence). This CDR3 is CSARQNTGELFF. The DNA of the CDR3 is TGCAGTGCAAGACAGAACACCGGGGAGCTGTTTTTT.